This passage covers 16 T cell receptor beta chains from one sample sequenced in a study of blood T cell repertoires in COVID-19. The repertoire was sequenced with immunoSEQ multiplex PCR; TCRdb's copy has only in-frame clones and lacks some. The data hold about 210,000 clones, with 80% to 90% observed a single time. The source material was peripheral blood. The source of these receptors is a man aged 35-49 years who had recovered from COVID-19.

This clone has only one observation. The V call is TRBV5-6, the J call TRBJ1-1; tentatively, D is TRBD1 (5 bases). The CDR3 is 15 residues long. V was trimmed by 4 bases and J by 4 bases, leaving 17 bases between them. Germline CDR1 SGHDT, CDR2 YYEEEE. The CDR3 region has the DNA TGTGCCAGCAGCCCACAGGCTGGCGCAGGCACTGAAGCTTTCTTT. Amino acids: CASSPQAGAGTEAFF.

J is TRBJ1-2 and V is TRBV6-5; no firm D call. V lost 2 bases and J 4 bases, leaving 8 bases between the germline ends. The CDR3 totals 13 residues. CDR1 and CDR2 from the germline V gene are MNHEY and SVGAGI. The CDR3 DNA follows: TGTGCCAGCAGTTACGCAGATACCTATGGCTACACCTTC. It yields the protein CASSYADTYGYTF.

The chain combines TRBV5-1 with TRBJ1-2; TRBD1 matches at 8 bases. Germline CDR1 SGHRS, CDR2 YFSETQ. V shed 1 base and J 6 bases; nucleotides not matched to a gene: 5. CDR3 length: 14 residues. This CDR3 is CASSLPQGGDGYTF. In nucleotides, the CDR3 is TGCGCCAGCAGCTTGCCACAGGGGGGCGATGGCTACACCTTC.

This clone was counted once. The J gene is TRBJ2-1, the V gene TRBV12-5; TRBD1 agrees at 8 bases. This CDR3 is 14 amino acids long. CDR1 and CDR2 (germline): LGHNT, FRNRAP. With V trimmed by 4 bases and J by 3 bases, 2 bases remained unmatched. Written as DNA, the CDR3 is TGTGCTAGTGGTTCCGGGACAGGCTACAATGAGCAGTTCTTC. Amino acid sequence: CASGSGTGYNEQFF.

The chain links TRBV12-3 or TRBV12-4 to TRBJ2-1, with D unclear. The CDR3 sequence is 11 residues long. V was cut by 4 bases and J by 9 bases, with 7 bases left in between. CDR3 region: CASSSRGEQFF. The CDR3 DNA is TGTGCCAGCAGTTCTAGAGGTGAGCAGTTCTTC.

The V and J genes are TRBV5-4 and TRBJ1-5, with a tentative D call TRBD1 (6 bases). CDR1 and CDR2 from the germline V gene are SGHNT and YYREEE (reference sequence). This CDR3 region has 14 residues. V lost 1 base to trimming and J lost 2 bases, with 7 bases between them. CDR3 coding DNA: TGTGCCAGCAGCTTGCAGGGGCGCAATCAGCCCCAGCATTTT. This codes for CASSLQGRNQPQHF.

This clone was counted once. At one end, the junction sequence differs from germline, possibly due to a read error. V is TRBV7-2 and J is TRBJ2-7; tentatively, D is TRBD2 (5 bases). The CDR3 is 13 residues long. Germline V gene sequence: CDR1 SGHTA, CDR2 FQGNSA. For the CDR3, the DNA is TGTGCCAGCAGCTTAGACCCCCTAGCCGCCAAGGGTTTT. As protein: CASSLDPLAAKGF.

The rearrangement joins TRBV18 to TRBJ2-6; D gene uncertain. This CDR3 has 14 amino acids. Trimming cost V 6 bases and J 2 bases, with 8 bases left between them. Per the germline V gene, CDR1 is KGHSH and CDR2 is LQKENI. The CDR3 protein is CASSPGAGANVLTF. The CDR3 DNA reads TGTGCCAGCTCCCCCGGTGCTGGGGCCAACGTCCTGACTTTC.

This chain links TRBV2 with TRBJ2-2, with D possibly matching TRBD1 (6 bases). CDR3 length: 14 residues. Germline lookup yields CDR1 SNHLY and CDR2 FYNNEI. The V end was cut by 6 bases, the J end by 7 bases, with 15 bases between. CDR3 loop: CASSSRGFGGELFF. The CDR3 coding sequence is TGTGCCAGCAGCTCCAGGGGATTCGGCGGGGAGCTGTTTTTT.

The chain has TRBV10-2 and TRBJ2-5; 10 positions agree with TRBD1. This CDR3 is built from 14 residues. Germline CDR1 and CDR2: WSHSY and SAAADI. V lost 7 bases and J lost 5; bases outside the gene matches: 7. The CDR3 reads CASIGTGVGETQYF. The CDR3 bases are TGCGCCAGCATCGGGACAGGGGTTGGCGAGACCCAGTACTTC.

V usage is TRBV9 and J usage is TRBJ2-1; D not resolved. In germline, CDR1 is SGDLS, CDR2 YYNGEE. The CDR3 contains 13 residues. V was shortened by 0 bases and J by 7 bases, with 8 bases between the two germline ends. The CDR3 nucleotides are TGTGCCAGCAGCGTAGGAATCGGGAATGAGCAGTTCTTC. It specifies CASSVGIGNEQFF.

The chain's CDR3 is CASSSRSRGSSYNEQFF. CDR3 in DNA: TGCGCCAGCAGCTCAAGGTCTAGGGGGTCCTCCTACAATGAGCAGTTCTTC. The chain uses TRBV5-1 and TRBJ2-1; weak D call: TRBD1 (6 bases). The CDR3 sequence is 17 residues long. The V gene lost 3 bases and the J gene lost 0 bases, with 16 bases spanning the gap. The germline V gene has CDR1 SGHRS and CDR2 YFSETQ.

This clone was picked up one time. The V and J genes are TRBV10-3 and TRBJ1-5; 7 bases match TRBD1. Germline CDR1 reads ENHRY; CDR2 reads SYGVKD. There are 16 residues in the CDR3. V gave up 0 bases and J gave up 4 bases; unmatched junction bases: 6. CDR3 DNA: TGTGCCATCAGTGAGTCGAAGGGACAGACGAATCAGCCCCAGCATTTT. This codes for CAISESKGQTNQPQHF.

In its sample, this clone was seen once. The chain links TRBV10-1 to TRBJ2-2; D possibly corresponds to TRBD2 (5 bases). CDR1 and CDR2 (germline): WNHNN, SYGVQD (reference sequence). V was clipped by 6 bases and J by 6 bases, with 17 bases between them. The CDR3 runs 15 residues. CDR3 residues: CASSPVRGLAGELFF. CDR3 DNA: TGCGCCAGCAGCCCGGTTCGAGGGTTGGCCGGGGAGCTGTTTTTT.

The genes are TRBV4-1 and TRBJ2-1; 9 positions agree with TRBD2. CDR3 length: 16 residues. Losses at the gene ends were 0 bases for V and 4 bases for J; bases not matched to a gene: 4. Germline loops: CDR1 MGHRA, CDR2 YSYEKL. The CDR3, as DNA: TGCGCCAGCAGCCAAGACCGGACTAGCGAATACAATGAGCAGTTCTTC. As protein: CASSQDRTSEYNEQFF.

The rearrangement uses TRBV11-2 and TRBJ2-1; TRBD2 aligns across 7 bases. Germline V CDR1 and CDR2: SGHAT, FQNNGV. The CDR3 sequence is 15 residues long. J was trimmed by 2 bases and V by 5 bases; bases with no gene match: 6. The CDR3 region has the DNA TGTGCCAGCAGCGGGAGAAGCGGGACCTACAATGAGCAGTTCTTC. Residues: CASSGRSGTYNEQFF.